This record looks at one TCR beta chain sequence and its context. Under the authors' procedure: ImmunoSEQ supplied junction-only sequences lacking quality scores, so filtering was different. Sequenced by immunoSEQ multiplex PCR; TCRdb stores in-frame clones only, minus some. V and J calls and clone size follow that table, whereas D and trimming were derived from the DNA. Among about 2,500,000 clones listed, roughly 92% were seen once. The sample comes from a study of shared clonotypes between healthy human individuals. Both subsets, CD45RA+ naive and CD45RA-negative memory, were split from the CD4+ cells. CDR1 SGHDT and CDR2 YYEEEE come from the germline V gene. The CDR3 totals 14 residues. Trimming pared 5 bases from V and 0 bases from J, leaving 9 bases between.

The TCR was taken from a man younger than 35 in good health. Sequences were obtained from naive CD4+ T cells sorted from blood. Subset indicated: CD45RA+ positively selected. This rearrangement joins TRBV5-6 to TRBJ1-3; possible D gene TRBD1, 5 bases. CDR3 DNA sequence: TGTGCCAGCAGGTGGGGGTCCTCTGGAAACACCATATATTTT. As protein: CASRWGSSGNTIYF.